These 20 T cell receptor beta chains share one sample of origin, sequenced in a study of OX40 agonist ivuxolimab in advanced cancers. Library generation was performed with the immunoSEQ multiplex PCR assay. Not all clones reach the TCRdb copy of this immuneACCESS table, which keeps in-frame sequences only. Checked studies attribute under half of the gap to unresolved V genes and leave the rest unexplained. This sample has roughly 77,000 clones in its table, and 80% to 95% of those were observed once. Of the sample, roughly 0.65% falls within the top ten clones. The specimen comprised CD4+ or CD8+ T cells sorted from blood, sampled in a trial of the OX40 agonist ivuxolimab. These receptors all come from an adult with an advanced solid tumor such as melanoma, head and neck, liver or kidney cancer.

The CDR3 sequence: CASSWDRAGETQYF. The CDR3 DNA follows: TGTGCCAGCAGTTGGGACAGGGCAGGTGAGACCCAGTACTTC. This sequence joins TRBV11-3 and TRBJ2-5, with 9 bases fitting TRBD1. With 6 bases clipped from V and 5 bases from J, the junction kept 7 bases outside the gene matches. This CDR3 is 14 amino acids long. Per the germline V gene, CDR1 is SGHNT and CDR2 is YENEEA. Based on the CDR3 plus reference TRBV11-3 and TRBJ2-5, the full variable domain is EAGVVQSPRYKIIEKKQPVAFWCNPISGHNTLYWYLQNLGQGPELLIRYENEEAVDDSQLPKDRFSAERLKGVDSTLKIQPAELGDSAVYLCASSWDRAGETQYFGPGTRLLVL.

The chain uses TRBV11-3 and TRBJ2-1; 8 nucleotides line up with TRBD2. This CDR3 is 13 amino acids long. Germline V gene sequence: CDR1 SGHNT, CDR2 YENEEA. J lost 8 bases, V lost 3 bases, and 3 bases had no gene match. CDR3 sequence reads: CASSFLRGDEQFF. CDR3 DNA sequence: TGTGCCAGCAGCTTTCTGCGGGGGGATGAGCAGTTCTTC.

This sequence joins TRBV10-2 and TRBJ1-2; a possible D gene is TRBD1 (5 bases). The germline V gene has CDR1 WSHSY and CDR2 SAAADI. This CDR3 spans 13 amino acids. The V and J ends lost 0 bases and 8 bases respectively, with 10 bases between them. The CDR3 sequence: CASSESRQRGYTF. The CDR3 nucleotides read TGCGCCAGCAGTGAGTCACGACAGAGAGGCTACACCTTC.

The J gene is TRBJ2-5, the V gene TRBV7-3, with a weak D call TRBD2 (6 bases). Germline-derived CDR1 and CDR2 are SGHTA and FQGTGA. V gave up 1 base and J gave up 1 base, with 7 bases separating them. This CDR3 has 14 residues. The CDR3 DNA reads TGTGCCAGCAGCTTAATGGGAGGCCAAGAGACCCAGTACTTC. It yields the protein CASSLMGGQETQYF.

The DNA for the CDR3 is TGTGCCAGTAGTATAAGGCACAGGGCGAACACCGGGGAGCTGTTTTTT. Translating gives CASSIRHRANTGELFF. V usage is TRBV19 and J usage is TRBJ2-2, with D maybe TRBD1 (6 bases). Germline CDR1 and CDR2: LNHDA and SQIVND (reference sequence). V was pared by 2 bases and J by 0 bases, with 10 bases between. The CDR3 consists of 16 residues.

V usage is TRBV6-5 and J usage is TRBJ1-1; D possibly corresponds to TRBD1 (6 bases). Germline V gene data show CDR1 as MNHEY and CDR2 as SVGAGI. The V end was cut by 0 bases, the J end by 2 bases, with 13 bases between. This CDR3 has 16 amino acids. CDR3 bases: TGTGCCAGCAGTTACTCGATGGGGGGGCCAAACACTGAAGCTTTCTTT. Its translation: CASSYSMGGPNTEAFF.

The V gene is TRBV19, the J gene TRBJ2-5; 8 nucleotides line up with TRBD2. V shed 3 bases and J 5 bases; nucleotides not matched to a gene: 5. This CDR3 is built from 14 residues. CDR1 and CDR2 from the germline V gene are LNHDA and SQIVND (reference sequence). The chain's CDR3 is CASSMREDGETQYF. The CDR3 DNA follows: TGTGCCAGTAGTATGCGGGAGGACGGGGAGACCCAGTACTTC.

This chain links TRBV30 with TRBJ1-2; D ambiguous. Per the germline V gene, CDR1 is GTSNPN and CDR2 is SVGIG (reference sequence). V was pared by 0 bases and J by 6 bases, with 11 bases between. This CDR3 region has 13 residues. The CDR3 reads CAWSVPGVHGYTF. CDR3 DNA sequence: TGTGCCTGGAGTGTACCTGGGGTTCATGGCTACACCTTC.

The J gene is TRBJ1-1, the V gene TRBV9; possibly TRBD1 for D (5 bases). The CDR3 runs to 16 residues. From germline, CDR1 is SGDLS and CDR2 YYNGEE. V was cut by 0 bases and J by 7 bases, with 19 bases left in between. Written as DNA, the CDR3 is TGTGCCAGCAGCGTAGGGATGGGACTCCAAGCGCGTGAAGCTTTCTTT. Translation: CASSVGMGLQAREAFF.

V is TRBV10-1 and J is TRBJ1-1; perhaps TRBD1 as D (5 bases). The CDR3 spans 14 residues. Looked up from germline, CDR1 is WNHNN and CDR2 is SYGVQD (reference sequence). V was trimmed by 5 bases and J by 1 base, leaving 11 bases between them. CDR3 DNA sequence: TGCGCCAGCAGTCCCGACAGAACGAACACTGAAGCTTTCTTT. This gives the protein CASSPDRTNTEAFF.

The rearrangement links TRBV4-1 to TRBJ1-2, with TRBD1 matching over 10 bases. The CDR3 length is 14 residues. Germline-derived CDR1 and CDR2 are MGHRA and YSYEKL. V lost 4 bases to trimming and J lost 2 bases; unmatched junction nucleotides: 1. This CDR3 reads CASSPGQGNYGYTF. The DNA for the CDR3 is TGCGCCAGCAGCCCGGGACAGGGGAACTATGGCTACACCTTC.

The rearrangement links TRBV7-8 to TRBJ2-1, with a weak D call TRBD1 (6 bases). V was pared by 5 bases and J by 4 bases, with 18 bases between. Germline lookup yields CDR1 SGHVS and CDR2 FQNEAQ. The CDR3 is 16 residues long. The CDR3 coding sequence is TGTGCCAGCAGCCACAGGGCCTCTGTAGAGTACAATGAGCAGTTCTTC. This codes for CASSHRASVEYNEQFF.

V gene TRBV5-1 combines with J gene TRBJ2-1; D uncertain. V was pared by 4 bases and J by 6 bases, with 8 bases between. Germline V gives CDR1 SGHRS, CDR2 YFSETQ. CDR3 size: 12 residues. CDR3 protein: CASSLAANEQFF. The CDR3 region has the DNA TGCGCCAGCAGCCTGGCCGCCAATGAGCAGTTCTTC. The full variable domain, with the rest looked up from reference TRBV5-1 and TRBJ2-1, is KAGVTQTPRYLIKTRGQQVTLSCSPISGHRSVSWYQQTPGQGLQFLFEYFSETQRNKGNFPGRFSGRQFSNSRSEMNVSTLELGDSALYLCASSLAANEQFFGPGTRLTVL.

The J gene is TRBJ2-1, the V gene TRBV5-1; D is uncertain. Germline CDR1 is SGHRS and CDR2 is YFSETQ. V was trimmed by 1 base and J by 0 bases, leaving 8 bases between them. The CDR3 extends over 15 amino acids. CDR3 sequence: CASSLLGYSYNEQFF. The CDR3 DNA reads TGCGCCAGCAGCTTGTTGGGTTACTCCTACAATGAGCAGTTCTTC.

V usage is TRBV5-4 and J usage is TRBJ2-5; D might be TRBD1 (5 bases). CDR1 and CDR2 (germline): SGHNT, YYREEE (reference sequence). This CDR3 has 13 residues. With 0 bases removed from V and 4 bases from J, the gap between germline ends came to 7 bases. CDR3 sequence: CASSLEGVETQYF. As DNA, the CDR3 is TGTGCCAGCAGCTTGGAAGGGGTAGAGACCCAGTACTTC.

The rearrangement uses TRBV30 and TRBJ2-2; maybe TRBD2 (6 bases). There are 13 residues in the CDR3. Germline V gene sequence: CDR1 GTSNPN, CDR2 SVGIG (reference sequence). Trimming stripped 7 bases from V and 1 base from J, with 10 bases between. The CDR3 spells CASGGVNTGELFF. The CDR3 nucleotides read TGTGCCTCCGGAGGGGTGAACACCGGGGAGCTGTTTTTT. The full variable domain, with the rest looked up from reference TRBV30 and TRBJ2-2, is SQTIHQWPATLVQPVGSPLSLECTVEGTSNPNLYWYRQAAGRGLQLLFYSVGIGQISSEVPQNLSASRPQDRQFILSSKKLLLSDSGFYLCASGGVNTGELFFGEGSRLTVL.

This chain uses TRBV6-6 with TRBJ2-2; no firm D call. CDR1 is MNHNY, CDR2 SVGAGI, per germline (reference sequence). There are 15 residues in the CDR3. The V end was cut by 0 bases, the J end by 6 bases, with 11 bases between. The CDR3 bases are TGTGCCAGCAGTTACTCCCTGGACCTGGCCGGGGAGCTGTTTTTT. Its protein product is CASSYSLDLAGELFF.

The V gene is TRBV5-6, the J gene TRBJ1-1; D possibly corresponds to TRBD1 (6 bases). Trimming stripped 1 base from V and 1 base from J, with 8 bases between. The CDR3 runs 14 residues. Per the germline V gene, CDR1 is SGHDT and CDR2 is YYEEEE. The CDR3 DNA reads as TGTGCCAGCAGCTTGTGGGGGCCGAACACTGAAGCTTTCTTT. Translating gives CASSLWGPNTEAFF.

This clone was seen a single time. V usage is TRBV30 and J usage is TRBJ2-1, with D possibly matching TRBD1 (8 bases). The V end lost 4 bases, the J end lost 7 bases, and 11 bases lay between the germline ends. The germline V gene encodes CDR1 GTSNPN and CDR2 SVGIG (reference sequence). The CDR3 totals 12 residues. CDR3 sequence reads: CAWKQGGNEQFF. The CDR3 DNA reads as TGTGCCTGGAAACAGGGGGGGAATGAGCAGTTCTTC.

DNA of the CDR3: TGTGCCAGCAGTTTAATTGGGGCAGATACGCAGTATTTT. This codes for CASSLIGADTQYF. V and J are TRBV28 and TRBJ2-3; D remains unclear. Germline assignment: CDR1 MDHEN and CDR2 SYDVKM. The CDR3 loop spans 13 amino acids. Trimming took off 2 bases at V and 4 bases at J, with 7 bases between the two ends.